This T cell receptor (beta chain) was profiled in a study of blood T cell repertoires in COVID-19. The wider study: Samples came from the United States, Italy and Spain, spanning acute and convalescent COVID-19.

J lost 6 bases, V lost 5 bases, and 12 bases had no gene match. The CDR3 totals 16 residues. The germline CDR1 and CDR2 sequences are LNHDA and SQIVND (reference sequence). In the original analysis: Researchers report that nucleated cell counts were estimated from reference gene primer amplification. The data were produced by immunoSEQ multiplex PCR, yet TCRdb's version contains in-frame clones alone and is incomplete. The DNA was the basis for D and trimming; V, J and clone size are from that table. This sample has roughly 400,000 clones, with 88% found just once. Participants were aged about 18 to 89 years, lived in roughly 23 US areas, and enrolled virtually.

Sequenced input: PBMCs or T cells enriched from blood (not recorded which). The sequence was obtained from a woman aged 40 to 55 with acute COVID-19. This rearrangement joins TRBV19 to TRBJ2-7; 11 bases agree with TRBD2. The CDR3 reads CASSVRTSGLLLEQYF. The CDR3 coding sequence is TGTGCCAGTAGTGTTCGGACTAGCGGGCTTCTCCTCGAGCAGTACTTC.